The rows below give T cell receptor beta chains drawn from one sample of a study of a mutant IDH1 vaccine in newly diagnosed glioma. This table comes from immunoSEQ multiplex PCR, and its TCRdb copy is limited to in-frame clones, with some not included. The sample lists approximately 82,000 clones; around 85% were seen once. No cognate antigen is known for these TCRs. The sequences come from PBMCs, collected from a glioma patient whose treatment included an IDH1 peptide vaccine. The receptor source for this set is a woman between 50 and 59 years old with glioma. Both conserved end residues are trimmed from each CDR3. D genes are given only for firm matches.

D	V	CDR3
TRBD2	TRBV29-1	SGNTGTSGNEQF
.	TRBV7-8	ASSLTLGVFSYEQY
TRBD1	TRBV7-9	ASSQTWDRAGNTIY
.	TRBV9	ASSVDGSSNQPQH
TRBD2	TRBV5-1	ASSWAGTSGYEQY
.	TRBV10-3	AISASGPKDEQY
TRBD1	TRBV6-5	ASSRDSQGYSPLH
.	TRBV5-1	ASSFGRNTGELF
.	TRBV18	ASSRGAEDSPLH
.	TRBV7-9	ASSLGREYTEAF
.	TRBV18	ASSPLGGADTEAF
.	TRBV6-6	ASSYLGRNYGYT
.	TRBV19	ASTPGSTDTQY
.	TRBV7-9	ASSPQGSNEKLF
TRBD1	TRBV7-8	ASSPYRGQAPNYGYT
.	TRBV19	ASSAQTGTEAF
.	TRBV13	ASSFSQVGPYGYT
TRBD2	TRBV7-9	ASSPSGTSSYNEQF
TRBD2	TRBV9	ASSSSGTSGIDTQY
.	TRBV7-9	ASSLTHSNYGYT
.	TRBV5-1	ASSLGGYEGDTQY
.	TRBV6-1	ASSGAGEYEQY
.	TRBV4-1	ASSQVGRRQENEKLF
TRBD2	TRBV5-1	ASSPSLSGAPYEQY
TRBD1	TRBV2	ASSRDREGTGELF
.	TRBV5-1	ASSPGLGPYEQY
TRBD1	TRBV7-9	ASSLTGGAGNEQF
TRBD2	TRBV7-9	ASSSGLADGEQF
TRBD2	TRBV7-2	ASSKRLAASTDTQY
TRBD1	TRBV9	ASSAGQGASGVTEAF
.	TRBV9	ASSPTSGKYEQY
.	TRBV9	ASSVNRAGGELF
TRBD2	TRBV15	ATSRALAGGHEQY
.	TRBV21-1	ASSKVLGGRYEQY
.	TRBV7-9	ASSLEGGTEAF
TRBD2	TRBV7-8	ASSSQPPAGGTDTQY
.	TRBV7-8	ASSPDGAGYT
TRBD2	TRBV7-9	ASSSLGTSGLNEQF
.	TRBV9	ASSYGRTNTEAF
.	TRBV10-3	AISDIGNTEAF
.	TRBV9	ASSVSPDRPLSYEQY
TRBD1	TRBV18	ASSSGQVEKETQY
.	TRBV7-9	ASSLPGTYNSPLH
.	TRBV28	ASSGGRGQPQH
.	TRBV7-9	ASSRVGASPVDTQY
.	TRBV19	ASSIAGGGHQPQH
.	TRBV6-5	ASSHLWGAIGELF
TRBD1	TRBV28	ASSSLTGGGNGYT
.	TRBV10-2	ASKESSSYEQY
TRBD1	TRBV6-6	ASSYARQGNYGYT
.	TRBV6-5	ASREANYGYT
TRBD1	TRBV19	ASGTGGNYGYT
.	TRBV29-1	SVENLQGQETQY